This T cell receptor beta chain was retrieved from a study of T cells in Graves' hyperthyroidism and ophthalmopathy. Amplification of TCR beta CDR3 regions was performed using RNA transcripts as template. When the TCR CDR3 underwent first-round RT-PCR, the HTBI primer set was used. TCRdb passed the multiplex PCR reads through MiXCR, listing each CDR3 protein once. Among some 400,000 distinct CDR3 sequences listed, approximately 19% were seen once. Trimming pared 1 base from V and 5 bases from J, leaving 13 bases between. The germline CDR1 and CDR2 sequences are SGHRS and YFSETQ. The CDR3 totals 14 residues.

V usage is TRBV5-1 and J usage is TRBJ2-7; D ambiguous. Source material: blood. The source of this sequence is a woman between 18 and 30 years old with Graves' hyperthyroidism. The CDR3 here is CASSLQRPGNEQYF. CDR3 DNA: TGCGCCAGCAGCTTGCAGCGTCCGGGCAACGAGCAGTACTTC.